This record covers a single T cell receptor beta chain. No antigen is known for it. This record belongs to a study of shared clonotypes between healthy human individuals. CDR1 SGHNT and CDR2 YENEEA come from the germline V gene. V lost 4 bases, J lost 4 bases, and 16 bases stayed unmatched. The CDR3 has 19 residues. Genomic DNA belonging to each subset was distributed in equal measure over several immunoSEQ plates. In the authors' methods: Junction-only immunoSEQ sequences carried no quality scores, so filtering differed. Measured with immunoSEQ multiplex PCR; TCRdb has only the in-frame clones, and not every one. The V and J calls and clone size come from that table; D and trimming were worked out from the DNA. The sample yields approximately 340,000 clones, around 74% seen once. Study outcomes and limitations: Clonotype sharing among donors was thought likely to change with sequencing depth.

This TCR was sampled from a young man in good health. Sequencing was performed on memory CD4+ T cells sorted from blood. The subset: CD45RA-negative fraction. This chain links TRBV11-3 with TRBJ2-2, with 9 bases matching TRBD2. The DNA of the CDR3 is TGTGCCAGCAGCTGTTCGGGACTAGCTAGTTGTATGGTCACCGGGGAGCTGTTTTTT. It encodes CASSCSGLASCMVTGELFF.